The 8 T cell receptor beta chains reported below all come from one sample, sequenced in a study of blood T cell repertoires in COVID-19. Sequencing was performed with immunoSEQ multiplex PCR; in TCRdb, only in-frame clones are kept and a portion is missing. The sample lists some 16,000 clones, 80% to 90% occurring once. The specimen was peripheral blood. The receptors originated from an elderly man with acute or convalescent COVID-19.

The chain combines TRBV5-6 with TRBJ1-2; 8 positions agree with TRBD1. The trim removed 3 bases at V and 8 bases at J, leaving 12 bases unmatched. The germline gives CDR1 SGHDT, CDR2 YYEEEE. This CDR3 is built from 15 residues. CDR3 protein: CASSWGPGGTEGYTF. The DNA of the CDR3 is TGTGCCAGCAGCTGGGGGCCAGGGGGCACGGAAGGCTACACCTTC.

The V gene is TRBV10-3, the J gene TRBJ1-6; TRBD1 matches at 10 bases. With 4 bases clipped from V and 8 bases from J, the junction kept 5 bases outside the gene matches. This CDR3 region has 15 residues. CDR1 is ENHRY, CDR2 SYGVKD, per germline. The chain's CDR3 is CAISAGTGVHSPLHF. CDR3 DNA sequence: TGTGCCATCAGTGCCGGGACAGGGGTACATTCACCCCTCCACTTT.

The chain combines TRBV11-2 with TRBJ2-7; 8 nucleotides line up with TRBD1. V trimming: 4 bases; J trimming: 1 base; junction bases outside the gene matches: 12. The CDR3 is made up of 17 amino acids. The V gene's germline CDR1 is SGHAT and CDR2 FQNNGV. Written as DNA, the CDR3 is TGTGCCAGCAGCTCCTTTCCGGGACAGGATATATCCTACGAGCAGTACTTC. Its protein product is CASSSFPGQDISYEQYF.

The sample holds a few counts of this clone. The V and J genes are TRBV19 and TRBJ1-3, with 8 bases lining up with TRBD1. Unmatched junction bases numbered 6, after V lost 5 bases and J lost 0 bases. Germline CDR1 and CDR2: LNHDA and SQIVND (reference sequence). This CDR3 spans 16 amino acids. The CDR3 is CASSPTGGSSGNTIYF. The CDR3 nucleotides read TGTGCCAGTAGTCCTACAGGGGGGAGCTCTGGAAACACCATATATTTT.

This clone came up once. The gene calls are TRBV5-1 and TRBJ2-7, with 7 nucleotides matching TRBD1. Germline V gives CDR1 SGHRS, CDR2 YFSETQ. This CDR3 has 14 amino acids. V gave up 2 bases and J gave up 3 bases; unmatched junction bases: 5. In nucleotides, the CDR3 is TGCGCCAGCAGCTTCACAGGGGACAGCTACGAGCAGTACTTC. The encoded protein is CASSFTGDSYEQYF. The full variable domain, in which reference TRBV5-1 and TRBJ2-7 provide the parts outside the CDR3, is KAGVTQTPRYLIKTRGQQVTLSCSPISGHRSVSWYQQTPGQGLQFLFEYFSETQRNKGNFPGRFSGRQFSNSRSEMNVSTLELGDSALYLCASSFTGDSYEQYFGPGTRLTVT.

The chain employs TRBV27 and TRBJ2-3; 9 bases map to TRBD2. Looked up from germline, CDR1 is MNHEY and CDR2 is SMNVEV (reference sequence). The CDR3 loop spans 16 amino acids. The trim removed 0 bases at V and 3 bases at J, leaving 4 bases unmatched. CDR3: CASSLSGGGATDTQYF. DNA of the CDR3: TGTGCCAGCAGTTTATCAGGCGGGGGGGCAACAGATACGCAGTATTTT.

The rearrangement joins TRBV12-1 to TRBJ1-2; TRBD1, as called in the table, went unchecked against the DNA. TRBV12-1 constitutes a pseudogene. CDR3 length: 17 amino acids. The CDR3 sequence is CASSSVFQSGTGHGYTF. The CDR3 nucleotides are TGTGCCAGCAGCTCCGTATTTCAGAGCGGGACAGGGCATGGCTACACCTTC.

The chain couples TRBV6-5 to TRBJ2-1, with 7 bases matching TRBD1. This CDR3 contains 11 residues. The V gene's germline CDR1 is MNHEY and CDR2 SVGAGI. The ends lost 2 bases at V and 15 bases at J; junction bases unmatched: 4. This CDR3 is CASSYKTGWFF. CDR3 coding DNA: TGTGCCAGCAGTTACAAGACAGGGTGGTTCTTC.